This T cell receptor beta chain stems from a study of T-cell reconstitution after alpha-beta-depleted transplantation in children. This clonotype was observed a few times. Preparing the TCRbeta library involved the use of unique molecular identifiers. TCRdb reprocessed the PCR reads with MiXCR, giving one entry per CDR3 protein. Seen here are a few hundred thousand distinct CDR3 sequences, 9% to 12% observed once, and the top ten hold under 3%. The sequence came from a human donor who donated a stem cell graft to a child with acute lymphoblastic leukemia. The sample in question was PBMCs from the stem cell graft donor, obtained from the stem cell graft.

The DNA of the CDR3 is TGTGCCAGCATAAGTGGGGCGGAGGGGGGACCCCCCTTCGCGAACACCGGGGAGCTGTTTTTT. It encodes CASISGAEGGPPFANTGELFF. This chain joins TRBV28 and TRBJ2-2; D might be TRBD1 or TRBD2, each matching 6 bases. V was pared by 7 bases and J by 0 bases, with 30 bases between. From germline, CDR1 is MDHEN and CDR2 SYDVKM. The CDR3 covers 21 residues.